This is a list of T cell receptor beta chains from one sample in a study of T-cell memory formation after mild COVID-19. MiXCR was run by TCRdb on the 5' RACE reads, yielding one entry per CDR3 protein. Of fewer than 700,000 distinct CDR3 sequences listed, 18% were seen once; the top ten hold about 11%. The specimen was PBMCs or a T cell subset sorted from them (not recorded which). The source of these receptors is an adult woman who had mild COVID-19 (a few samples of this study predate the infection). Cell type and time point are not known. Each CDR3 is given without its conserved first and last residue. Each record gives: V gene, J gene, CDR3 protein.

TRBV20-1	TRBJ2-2	SARRRGNTGELF
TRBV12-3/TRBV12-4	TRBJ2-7	ASTSGGLYEQY
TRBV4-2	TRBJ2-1	ASSPEGTSGRYEQF
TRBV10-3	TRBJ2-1	AISGALAGGPNEQF
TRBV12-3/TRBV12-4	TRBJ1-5	ASRGGGLSNQPQH
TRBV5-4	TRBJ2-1	ASTPRPGLNVQF
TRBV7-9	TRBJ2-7	ASSQPGLGEQY
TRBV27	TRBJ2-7	ASSLKGAYEQY
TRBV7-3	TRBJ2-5	ASSTSGTSGGQKTQY
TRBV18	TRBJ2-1	ASSPPVVLEQF
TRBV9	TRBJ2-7	ASSVQGLAGVEQY
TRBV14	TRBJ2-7	ASSQGGLARTGEQY
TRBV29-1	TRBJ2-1	SVDGFIRYEQF
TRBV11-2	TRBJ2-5	ASRDNKWKETQY
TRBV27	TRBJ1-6	ASSSQLSSYNSPLH
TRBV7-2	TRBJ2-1	ASSHGLAGASEQF
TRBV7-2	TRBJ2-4	ASSLVGLADSKNIQY
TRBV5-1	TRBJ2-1	ASSEDRGLGQF
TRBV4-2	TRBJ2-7	ASSQVDEQY
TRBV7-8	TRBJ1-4	ASSLRRIATNEKLF
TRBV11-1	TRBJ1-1	ASSFLGGTEAF
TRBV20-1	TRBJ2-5	SARGDDRGPTQETQY
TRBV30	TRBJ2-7	AWSGGTPNEQY
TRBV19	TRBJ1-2	ASSIGQGPNYGYT
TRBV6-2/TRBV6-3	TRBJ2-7	ASSYPDRGREFYEQY
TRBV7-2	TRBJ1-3	ASSLEWTGPGSGNTIY
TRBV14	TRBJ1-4	ASSRERVGGEKLF
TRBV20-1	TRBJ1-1	SRPSRTGKAEAF
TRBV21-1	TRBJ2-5	ASSWKGDPKSVFETQY
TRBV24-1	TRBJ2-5	ATSDRVGDSSRETQY
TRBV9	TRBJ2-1	ASSTGTLAYNEQF
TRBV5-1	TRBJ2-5	ASSLSGLGSETQY
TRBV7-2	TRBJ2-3	ASSSVWRESTDTQY
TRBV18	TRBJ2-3	ASSPPTVGTDTQY
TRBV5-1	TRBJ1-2	ASSLTGTGPLYGYT
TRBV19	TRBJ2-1	ASSQGQGALASYNEQF
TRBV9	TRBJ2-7	ASSVGRGAYHEQY
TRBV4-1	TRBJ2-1	ASSQESSSYNEQF
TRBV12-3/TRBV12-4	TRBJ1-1	ASRSGGYTNTEAF
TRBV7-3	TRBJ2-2	ASSLISGGGNGELF
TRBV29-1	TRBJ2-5	SVEEWRQETQY
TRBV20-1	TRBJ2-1	SANWRSSGNEQF
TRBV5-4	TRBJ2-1	ASSPDSGTYNEQF
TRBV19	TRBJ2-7	ASGRDRRDEQY
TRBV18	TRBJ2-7	DSSLGTSGRSYEQY
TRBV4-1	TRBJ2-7	ASSQENRGSSEQY
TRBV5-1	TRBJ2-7	ASSTTGTGSGEQY
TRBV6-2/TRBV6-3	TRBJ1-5	ASSYSSRARNQPQH
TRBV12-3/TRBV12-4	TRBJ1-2	ASSPRDTYGSNYGYT
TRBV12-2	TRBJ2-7	ASRQPEGQGPYEQY
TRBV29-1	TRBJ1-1	SVHRMGFYRTEAF
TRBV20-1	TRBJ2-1	SARAPGQLYNEQF
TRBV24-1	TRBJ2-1	ATSDFAGQGRRDEQF
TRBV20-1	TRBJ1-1	SASHRLGTEAF
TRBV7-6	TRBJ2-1	ASSPGTGVMRNEQF